This T cell receptor beta chain is from a study of CD8+CD57+ T cells in acquired aplastic anemia. Investigators profiled TCR beta VDJ and CDR3 from genomic DNA template. TCRdb re-analysed the reads in MiXCR, keeping a single row per CDR3 protein. Among about 270,000 distinct CDR3 sequences listed, around three fifths were seen once. This clonotype was observed many times. This CDR3 contains 14 residues. V was cut by 8 bases and J by 2 bases, with 15 bases left in between. CDR1 is LNHDA and CDR2 is SQIVND in the germline V gene (reference sequence). V and J are TRBV19 and TRBJ1-2; D may be TRBD1 (5 bases). The sequenced sample consisted of sorted CD4+, CD8+, or CD8+CD57+ T cells (not recorded which) from PBMCs. The sequence was obtained from a human donor with severe aplastic anemia or a healthy control (not recorded which). CDR3: CASAPPGLNYGYTF. CDR3 nucleotide sequence: TGTGCCAGTGCGCCTCCGGGACTGAACTATGGCTACACCTTC.